This T cell receptor (beta chain) is from a study of cytomegalovirus exposure and HLA in healthy donors. General study points: It was around 160 TCR beta chains that were listed as cytomegalovirus-associated. In a later analysis, compared with equally common non-associated chains, HLA-associated beta chains were more expanded. A later analysis found that most CMV-associated TCR beta chains appeared HLA-restricted.

In nominal health when sampled, donors likely had unrecorded immune exposures nonetheless. This CDR3 has 15 amino acids. Germline V gene lookup returns CDR1 MNHNY and CDR2 SVGAGI (reference sequence). J was trimmed by 4 bases and V by 0 bases; bases with no gene match: 1. In the case of this clone: The antigen remains unidentified.

PCR employed 60 Vbeta and 13 Jbeta primers. Repertoires were generated with immunoSEQ multiplex PCR, while TCRdb's copy carries only in-frame clones and drops some. Of 85,000 to 130,000 clones listed, 75% to 80% are singletons. Specimen: PBMCs. The chain couples TRBV6-6 to TRBJ1-3; TRBD1 aligns across 9 bases. This TCR came from a man in his sixties in good health and CMV-seropositive. The CDR3 sequence is CASSYSGTGGNTIYF. The CDR3, as DNA: TGTGCCAGCAGTTACTCCGGGACAGGGGGAAACACCATATATTTT.